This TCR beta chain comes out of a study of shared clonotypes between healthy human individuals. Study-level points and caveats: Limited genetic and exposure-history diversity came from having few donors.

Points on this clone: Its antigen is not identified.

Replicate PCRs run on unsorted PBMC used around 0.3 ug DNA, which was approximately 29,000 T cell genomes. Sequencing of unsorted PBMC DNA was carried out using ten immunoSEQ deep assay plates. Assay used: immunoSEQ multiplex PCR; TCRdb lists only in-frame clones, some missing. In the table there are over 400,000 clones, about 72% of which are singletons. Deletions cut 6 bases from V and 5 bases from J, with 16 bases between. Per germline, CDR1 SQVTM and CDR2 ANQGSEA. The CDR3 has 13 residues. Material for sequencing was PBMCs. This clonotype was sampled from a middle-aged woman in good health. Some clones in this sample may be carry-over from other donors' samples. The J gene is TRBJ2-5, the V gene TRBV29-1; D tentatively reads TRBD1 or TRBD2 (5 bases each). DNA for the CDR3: TGCAGCGTACTGGCTAGCAGGGCGGAGACCCAGTACTTC. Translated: CSVLASRAETQYF.